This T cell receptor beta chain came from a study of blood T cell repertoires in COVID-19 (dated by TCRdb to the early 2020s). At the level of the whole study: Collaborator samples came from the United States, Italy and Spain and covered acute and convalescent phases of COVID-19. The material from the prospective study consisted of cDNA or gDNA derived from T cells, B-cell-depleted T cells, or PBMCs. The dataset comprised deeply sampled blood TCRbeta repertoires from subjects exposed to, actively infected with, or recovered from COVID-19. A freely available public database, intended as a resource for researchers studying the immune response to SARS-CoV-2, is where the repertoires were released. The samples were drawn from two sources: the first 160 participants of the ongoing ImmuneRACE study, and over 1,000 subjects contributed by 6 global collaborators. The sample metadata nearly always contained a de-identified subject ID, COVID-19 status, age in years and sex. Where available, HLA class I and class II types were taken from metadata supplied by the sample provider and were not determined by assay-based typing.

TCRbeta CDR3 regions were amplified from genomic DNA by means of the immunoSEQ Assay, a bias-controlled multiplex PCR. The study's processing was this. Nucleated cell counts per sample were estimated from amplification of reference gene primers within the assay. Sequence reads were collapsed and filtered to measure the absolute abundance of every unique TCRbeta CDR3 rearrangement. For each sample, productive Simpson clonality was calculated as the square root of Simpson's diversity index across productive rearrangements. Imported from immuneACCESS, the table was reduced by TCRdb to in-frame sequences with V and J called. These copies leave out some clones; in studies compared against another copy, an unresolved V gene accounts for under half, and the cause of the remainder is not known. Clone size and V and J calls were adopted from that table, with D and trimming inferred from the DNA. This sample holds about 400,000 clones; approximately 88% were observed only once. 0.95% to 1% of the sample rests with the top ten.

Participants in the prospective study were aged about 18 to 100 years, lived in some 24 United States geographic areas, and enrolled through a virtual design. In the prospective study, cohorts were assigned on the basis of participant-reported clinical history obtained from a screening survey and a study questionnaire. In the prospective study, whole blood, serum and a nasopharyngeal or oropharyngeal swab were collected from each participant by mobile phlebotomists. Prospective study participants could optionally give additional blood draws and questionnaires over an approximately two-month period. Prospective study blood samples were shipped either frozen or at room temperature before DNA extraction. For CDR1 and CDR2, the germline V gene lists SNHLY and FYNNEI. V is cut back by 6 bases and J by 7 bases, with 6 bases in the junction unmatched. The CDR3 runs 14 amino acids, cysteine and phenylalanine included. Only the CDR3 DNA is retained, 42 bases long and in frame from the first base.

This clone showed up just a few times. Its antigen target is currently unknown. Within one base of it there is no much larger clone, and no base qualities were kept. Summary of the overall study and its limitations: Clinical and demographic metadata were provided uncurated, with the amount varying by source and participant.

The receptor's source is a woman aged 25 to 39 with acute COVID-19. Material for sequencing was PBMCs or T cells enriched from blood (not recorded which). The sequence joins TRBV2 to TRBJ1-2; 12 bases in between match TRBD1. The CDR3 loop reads CASRARDRGPGYTF. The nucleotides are TGTGCCAGCAGAGCCCGGGACAGGGGGCCTGGCTACACCTTC.